This TCR beta chain was identified in a study of blood T cell repertoires in COVID-19. About the study: Collection of acute and convalescent COVID-19 samples took place in the United States, Italy and Spain. T cells, B-cell-depleted T cells, or PBMCs supplied cDNA or gDNA.

V lost 1 base and J 7 bases, leaving 8 bases between the germline ends. The germline gives CDR1 SGHVS, CDR2 FQNEAQ. The CDR3 length is 14 residues. Original handling: Reference gene primer amplification yielded estimated nucleated cell counts. Clones were sequenced by immunoSEQ multiplex PCR, and TCRdb holds only the in-frame ones, with some missing. V, J and clone size derive from that table, while D and trimming were established from the DNA sequence. The sample has approximately 250,000 clones; about 88% are singletons. The sequence was collected from a man aged 18 to 29 with active or convalescent COVID-19. The chain carries TRBV7-8 and TRBJ1-6; possible D gene TRBD1, 5 bases. The sequenced sample was peripheral blood. CDR3: CASSLVGGNSPLHF. CDR3 coding DNA: TGTGCCAGCAGCTTAGTCGGGGGAAATTCACCCCTCCACTTT.